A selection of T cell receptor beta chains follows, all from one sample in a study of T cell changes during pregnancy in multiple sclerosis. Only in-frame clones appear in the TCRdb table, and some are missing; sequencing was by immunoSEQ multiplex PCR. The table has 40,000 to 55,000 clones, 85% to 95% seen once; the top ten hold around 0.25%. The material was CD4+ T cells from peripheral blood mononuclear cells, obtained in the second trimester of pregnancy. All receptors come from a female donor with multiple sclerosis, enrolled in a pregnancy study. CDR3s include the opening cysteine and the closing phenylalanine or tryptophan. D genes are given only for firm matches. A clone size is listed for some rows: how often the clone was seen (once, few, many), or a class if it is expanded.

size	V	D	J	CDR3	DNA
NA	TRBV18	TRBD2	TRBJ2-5	CASVGRGGYQETQYF	TGTGCCAGCGTGGGCCGCGGGGGGTACCAAGAGACCCAGTACTTC
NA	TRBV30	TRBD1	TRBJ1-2	CAWRHPDRGSYGYTF	TGTGCCTGGAGACACCCGGACAGGGGTAGTTATGGCTACACCTTC
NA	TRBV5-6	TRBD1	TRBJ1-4	CASSLQGTGREKLFF	TGTGCCAGCAGTCTGCAAGGGACAGGGAGGGAAAAACTGTTTTTT
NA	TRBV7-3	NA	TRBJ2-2	CASSLTSGNTGELFF	TGTGCCAGCAGCTTAACTAGCGGGAACACCGGGGAGCTGTTTTTT
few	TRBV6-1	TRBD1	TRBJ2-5	CASRTGFLETQYF	TGTGCCAGCAGGACAGGGTTCTTAGAGACCCAGTACTTC
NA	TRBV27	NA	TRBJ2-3	CASSLEHGTDTQYF	TGTGCCAGCAGTTTAGAACATGGCACAGATACGCAGTATTTT
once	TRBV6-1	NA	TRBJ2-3	CASSELRIYTDTQYF	TGTGCCAGCAGTGAACTCCGTATCTACACAGATACGCAGTATTTT
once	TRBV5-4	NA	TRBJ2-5	CASSLEWGSAVETQYF	TGTGCCAGCAGCTTGGAATGGGGTAGCGCGGTTGAGACCCAGTACTTC
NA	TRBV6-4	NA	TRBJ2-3	CASSEGERDTQYF	TGTGCCAGCAGTGAAGGAGAGAGAGATACGCAGTATTTT
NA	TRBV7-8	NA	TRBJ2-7	CASTPSFRRGAHEQYF	TGTGCCAGCACCCCATCCTTCCGCCGGGGGGCTCACGAGCAGTACTTC
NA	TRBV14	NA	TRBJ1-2	CASSHQQGAGIGGYTF	TGTGCCAGCAGCCACCAGCAAGGGGCGGGAATAGGAGGCTACACCTTC
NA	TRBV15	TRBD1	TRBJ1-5	CATSGGGQGANQPQHF	TGTGCCACCAGCGGGGGGGGACAGGGGGCTAATCAGCCCCAGCATTTT
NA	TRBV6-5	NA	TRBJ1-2	CASSRTRSRYGYTF	TGTGCCAGCAGTCGGACTCGGTCCCGCTATGGCTACACCTTC
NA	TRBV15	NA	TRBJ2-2	CATSRGGGRVPGELFF	TGTGCCACCAGCAGAGGAGGGGGTCGTGTTCCCGGGGAGCTGTTTTTT
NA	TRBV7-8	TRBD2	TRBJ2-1	CASSSRETSGINEQFF	TGTGCCAGCAGCTCTAGGGAGACTAGCGGGATAAATGAGCAGTTCTTC
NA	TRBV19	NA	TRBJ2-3	CASSILSGSTDTQYF	TGTGCCAGTAGTATATTAAGCGGAAGCACAGATACGCAGTATTTT
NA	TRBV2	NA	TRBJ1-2	CASRGSFARWDGYTF	TGTGCCAGCCGCGGAAGTTTCGCGAGGTGGGATGGCTACACCTTC
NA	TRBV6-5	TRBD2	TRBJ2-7	CASSYSPAFGGSLYF	TGTGCCAGCAGTTACTCTCCGGCCTTCGGCGGGAGCTTGTACTTC
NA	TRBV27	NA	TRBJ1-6	CASSFREGNSPLHF	TGTGCCAGCAGTTTCAGGGAGGGGAATTCACCCCTCCACTTT
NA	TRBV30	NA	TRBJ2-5	CAWSVQKETQYF	TGTGCCTGGAGTGTACAAAAAGAGACCCAGTACTTC
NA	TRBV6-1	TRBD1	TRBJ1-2	CASSDGTGFTNYGYTF	TGTGCCAGCAGTGACGGGACAGGGTTTACTAACTATGGCTACACCTTC
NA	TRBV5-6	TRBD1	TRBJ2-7	CASRLGQGGYEQYF	TGTGCCAGCAGATTAGGACAGGGAGGCTACGAGCAGTACTTC
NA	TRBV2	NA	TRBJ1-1	CASSGAGAREAFF	TGTGCCAGCAGTGGAGCAGGAGCCAGAGAAGCTTTCTTT
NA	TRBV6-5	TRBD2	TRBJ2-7	CASSYTPGTRTNEQYF	TGTGCCAGCAGTTACACGCCCGGGACTAGAACCAACGAGCAGTACTTC
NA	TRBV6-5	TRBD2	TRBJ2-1	CASTSTGGAHNEQFF	TGTGCCAGCACCAGTACCGGGGGGGCCCACAATGAGCAGTTCTTC
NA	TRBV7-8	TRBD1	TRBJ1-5	CASSSIKTGATQPQHF	TGTGCCAGCAGCTCAATCAAGACAGGGGCTACTCAGCCCCAGCATTTT
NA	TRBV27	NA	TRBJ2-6	CASSLRPQGITGANVLTF	TGTGCCAGCAGTTTAAGGCCCCAGGGGATCACTGGGGCCAACGTCCTGACTTTC
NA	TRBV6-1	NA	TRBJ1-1	CASSEQGKGTEAFF	TGTGCCAGCAGTGAGCAGGGAAAGGGCACTGAAGCTTTCTTT
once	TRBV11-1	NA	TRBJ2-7	CASSKTKTYEQYF	TGTGCCAGCAGCAAGACTAAGACCTACGAGCAGTACTTC
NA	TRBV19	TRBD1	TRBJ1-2	CASSSRDRLYGYTF	TGTGCCAGTAGTTCCCGGGACAGGCTCTATGGCTACACCTTC
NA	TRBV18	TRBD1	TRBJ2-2	CASSPTGSGELFF	TGTGCCAGCTCACCGACAGGGTCCGGGGAGCTGTTTTTT
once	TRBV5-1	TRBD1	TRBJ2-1	CASSLLTGNNEQFF	TGCGCCAGCAGCTTGCTGACAGGGAACAATGAGCAGTTCTTC
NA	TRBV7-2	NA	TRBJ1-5	CASSLDRGWNQPQHF	TGTGCCAGCAGCTTAGACCGGGGGTGGAATCAGCCCCAGCATTTT
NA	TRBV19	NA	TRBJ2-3	CASSIGGGILPKSTDTQYF	TGTGCCAGTAGTATAGGTGGAGGAATTCTTCCTAAATCCACAGATACGCAGTATTTT
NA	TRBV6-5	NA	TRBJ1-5	CASSLSPVGRQPQHF	TGTGCCAGCAGTCTAAGTCCGGTGGGCCGTCAGCCCCAGCATTTT
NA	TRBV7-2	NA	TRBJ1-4	CASRHAQGSNEKLFF	TGTGCCAGCAGGCACGCACAGGGATCTAATGAAAAACTGTTTTTT
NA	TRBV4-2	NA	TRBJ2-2	CASSQARQGMFDGELFF	TGTGCCAGCAGCCAAGCACGTCAGGGGATGTTTGACGGGGAGCTGTTTTTT
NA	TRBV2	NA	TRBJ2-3	CASSDDRGTDTQYF	TGTGCCAGCAGTGACGACAGAGGCACAGATACGCAGTATTTT
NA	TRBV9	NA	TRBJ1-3	CASSPRTAGNTIYF	TGTGCCAGCAGCCCAAGGACAGCTGGAAACACCATATATTTT